A single sample gave rise to the 10 T cell receptor beta chains below, sequenced in a study of blood T cells in healthy people across ages. Using a J-beta primer mix together with a sample-barcoded 5' primer, a second PCR was run for roughly 6 to 11 cycles. One entry per CDR3 protein, called by TCRdb with MiXCR from the 5' RACE reads. The sample has 540,000 or so distinct CDR3 sequences; under 55% are singletons. Sequencing input: blood. The receptors here all came from a man aged 80 or over in good health.

The chain employs TRBV12-3 or TRBV12-4 and TRBJ2-1; 7 nucleotides line up with TRBD1. The CDR3 contains 15 residues. The V segment lost 6 bases and the J segment 0 bases; nucleotides outside the gene matches: 5. For the CDR3, the DNA is TGTGCCAGCAGACCGACAGGGATCTCCTACAATGAGCAGTTCTTC. This sequence encodes CASRPTGISYNEQFF.

The rearrangement links TRBV24-1 to TRBJ2-3; 10 bases map to TRBD1. Germline CDR1 and CDR2: KGHDR and SFDVKD. V dropped 7 bases and J dropped 5; count of bases not matched to a gene: 5. The CDR3 consists of 14 residues. The CDR3 here is CATRPRTGGDTQYF. CDR3 in DNA: TGTGCCACCAGGCCGAGGACAGGGGGAGATACGCAGTATTTT.

V and J are TRBV28 and TRBJ2-7, with D tentatively TRBD1 (6 bases). V was cut by 6 bases and J by 8 bases, with 20 bases left in between. The CDR3 totals 14 residues. Germline CDR1 MDHEN, CDR2 SYDVKM. In DNA form, the CDR3 reads TGTGCCAGCAGCCCCCCAGCAAGGGGGTGCAAGCAGTACTTC. Translating it yields CASSPPARGCKQYF.

The chain carries TRBV29-1 and TRBJ1-2; no firm D call. V lost 2 bases and J 8 bases, leaving 9 bases between the germline ends. This CDR3 has 11 amino acids. Germline CDR1 reads SQVTM; CDR2 reads ANQGSEA. CDR3 DNA sequence: TGCAGCGTTGAAATCCGGGAGGGCTACACCTTC. Translating it yields CSVEIREGYTF.

The rearrangement links TRBV7-9 to TRBJ1-2; D uncertain. Germline V gene data show CDR1 as SEHNR and CDR2 as FQNEAQ (reference sequence). The CDR3 is made up of 14 amino acids. V was trimmed by 5 bases and J by 1 base, leaving 11 bases between them. The CDR3 DNA reads TGTGCCAGCAGCCTGCGGGCAGATAACTATGGCTACACCTTC. Protein product: CASSLRADNYGYTF.

The CDR3 protein is CSVEVGRFGETQYF. The CDR3 region has the DNA TGCAGCGTTGAAGTGGGACGCTTTGGGGAGACCCAGTACTTC. This rearrangement joins TRBV29-1 to TRBJ2-5; possibly TRBD1 or TRBD2 for D (5 bases each). CDR3 length: 14 amino acids. The V end was cut by 1 base, the J end by 5 bases, with 14 bases between. The germline V gene has CDR1 SQVTM and CDR2 ANQGSEA. Together with reference TRBV29-1 and TRBJ2-5, the CDR3 gives the full variable domain: SAVISQKPSRDICQRGTSLTIQCQVDSQVTMMFWYRQQPGQSLTLIATANQGSEATYESGFVIDKFPISRPNLTFSTLTVSNMSPEDSSIYLCSVEVGRFGETQYFGPGTRLLVL.

The chain has TRBV4-1 and TRBJ2-3, with D unresolved. The V gene lost 0 bases and the J gene lost 2 bases, with 9 bases spanning the gap. CDR3 length: 15 residues. Germline lookup yields CDR1 MGHRA and CDR2 YSYEKL. CDR3 in DNA: TGCGCCAGCAGCCAAGAGGGCCAAGCCACAGATACGCAGTATTTT. Translation: CASSQEGQATDTQYF.

As regards this clonotype: This clone may be a read error of a much larger clone one base away. The rearrangement links TRBV6-6 to TRBJ2-1; D unclear. CDR1 is MNHNY, CDR2 SVGAGI, per germline (reference sequence). The CDR3 spans 12 residues. V was cut by 0 bases and J by 13 bases, with 10 bases left in between. This CDR3 reads CASSYSGETQFF. CDR3 coding DNA: TGTGCCAGCAGTTACTCGGGTGAGACCCAGTTCTTC.

This clonotype occurred once. The chain joins TRBV28 to TRBJ2-5; 10 bases are a match to TRBD2. Germline loops: CDR1 MDHEN, CDR2 SYDVKM. J was trimmed by 1 base and V by 2 bases; bases with no gene match: 7. The CDR3 is made up of 17 amino acids. The chain's CDR3 is CASSLAASGRPQETQYF. Here the CDR3 DNA reads TGTGCCAGCAGTTTAGCGGCTAGCGGGAGACCCCAAGAGACCCAGTACTTC.

Concerning this clonotype itself: A read error may be the cause here, since a much bigger clone is one base away. This rearrangement joins TRBV6-5 to TRBJ2-3; tentatively, D is TRBD2 (6 bases). Germline CDR1 reads MNHEY; CDR2 reads SVGAGI. This CDR3 is 15 amino acids long. The CDR3 DNA reads TGTGCCAGCAGTTATAGAGCGGGTGGCGGAGATATGCAGTATTTT. This sequence encodes CASSYRAGGGDMQYF.